Listed here are 25 T cell receptor beta chains from one sample, sequenced in a study of blood T cell repertoires in COVID-19. Profiled with immunoSEQ multiplex PCR; TCRdb holds only in-frame clones, not every one. The sample holds about 210,000 clones, about 92% seen once. What was sequenced was peripheral blood. Every receptor here comes from a man aged 25 to 40 with acute or convalescent COVID-19.

Only one count was recorded for this clone. The V and J genes are TRBV28 and TRBJ2-7; perhaps TRBD1 as D (6 bases). Germline values: CDR1 MDHEN, CDR2 SYDVKM. CDR3 length: 14 residues. V was shortened by 2 bases and J by 3 bases, with 11 bases between the two germline ends. The CDR3 region has the DNA TGTGCCAGCAGTTTACGCCAGGGGTTCTACGAGCAGTACTTC. It specifies CASSLRQGFYEQYF.

This rearrangement joins TRBV5-1 to TRBJ2-1; TRBD2 matches 10 bases. The CDR3 loop spans 15 amino acids. V was pared by 5 bases and J by 6 bases, with 8 bases of the junction left unmatched. From germline, CDR1 is SGHRS and CDR2 YFSETQ. The CDR3 region is CASSSGLATRNEQFF. The DNA for the CDR3 is TGCGCCAGCAGTTCGGGACTAGCGACCCGCAATGAGCAGTTCTTC.

The V gene is TRBV2, the J gene TRBJ1-5, with TRBD1 identical over 7 bases. The V gene end was trimmed by 6 bases and the J gene end by 7 bases; junction bases not matched to a gene: 6. This CDR3 spans 13 amino acids. Per germline, CDR1 SNHLY and CDR2 FYNNEI. The CDR3 bases are TGTGCCAGCAGAGGACAGGTAGGACAGCCCCAGCATTTT. This encodes CASRGQVGQPQHF.

The chain has TRBV2 and TRBJ2-4, with D possibly TRBD1 on 6 matching bases. This CDR3 has 15 residues. The ends were cut back, 4 bases at V and 0 bases at J, with 10 bases in the middle. The germline CDR1 and CDR2 sequences are SNHLY and FYNNEI. The CDR3 spells CASSALQGAKNIQYF. As DNA, the CDR3 is TGTGCCAGCAGTGCACTACAGGGAGCCAAAAACATTCAGTACTTC.

The genes are TRBV28 and TRBJ2-3; D may be TRBD2 (5 bases). Germline V gene lookup returns CDR1 MDHEN and CDR2 SYDVKM. This CDR3 has 14 amino acids. The ends were cut back, 2 bases at V and 6 bases at J, with 12 bases in the middle. CDR3 DNA sequence: TGTGCCAGCAGTTTACGCCCATCGGGGGATACGCAGTATTTT. It encodes CASSLRPSGDTQYF. The whole variable domain, filled in from reference TRBV28 and TRBJ2-3, reads DVKVTQSSRYLVKRTGEKVFLECVQDMDHENMFWYRQDPGLGLRLIYFSYDVKMKEKGDIPEGYSVSREKKERFSLILESASTNQTSMYLCASSLRPSGDTQYFGPGTRLTVL.

CDR3 coding DNA: TGTGCCAGCTCACCGGTATCCAGAAACACCGGGGAGCTGTTTTTT. Protein sequence: CASSPVSRNTGELFF. The gene calls are TRBV18 and TRBJ2-2, with D hard to call. Germline values: CDR1 KGHSH, CDR2 LQKENI. V was shortened by 3 bases and J by 2 bases, with 10 bases between the two germline ends. The CDR3 has 15 residues. The full variable domain, in which reference TRBV18 and TRBJ2-2 provide the parts outside the CDR3, is NAGVMQNPRHLVRRRGQEARLRCSPMKGHSHVYWYRQLPEEGLKFMVYLQKENIIDESGMPKERFSAEFPKEGPSILRIQQVVRGDSAAYFCASSPVSRNTGELFFGEGSRLTVL.

This clone was seen ten or more times. The gene calls are TRBV27 and TRBJ1-5; 8 positions match TRBD1. Germline CDR1 MNHEY, CDR2 SMNVEV (reference sequence). CDR3 size: 14 residues. Germline trimming cut 2 bases from V and 6 bases from J; bases unmatched to any gene: 3. The CDR3 DNA is TGTGCCAGCAGTTTAGGGCAGGGGGCTCAGCCCCAGCATTTT. This translates into CASSLGQGAQPQHF.

The genes are TRBV28 and TRBJ1-5; D gene uncertain. This CDR3 contains 14 residues. With 3 bases removed from V and 6 bases from J, the gap between germline ends came to 12 bases. Germline V gene data show CDR1 as MDHEN and CDR2 as SYDVKM. The chain's CDR3 is CASSFRQSSQPQHF. The DNA of the CDR3 is TGTGCCAGCAGTTTCCGGCAATCTAGTCAGCCCCAGCATTTT.

The gene calls are TRBV28 and TRBJ1-5; 8 bases match TRBD1. The CDR3 consists of 17 residues. Germline V gene lookup returns CDR1 MDHEN and CDR2 SYDVKM. J lost 5 bases, V lost 5 bases, and 14 bases had no gene match. CDR3 region: CASSPRPWSGGYQPQHF. The CDR3 DNA follows: TGTGCCAGCAGTCCCCGACCTTGGTCAGGGGGCTATCAGCCCCAGCATTTT.

The rearrangement links TRBV3-1 (or the pseudogene TRBV3-2) to TRBJ1-4; D gene ambiguous. This CDR3 region has 15 residues. The V end was cut by 0 bases, the J end by 4 bases, with 9 bases between. Looked up from germline, CDR1 is LGHDT and CDR2 is YNNKEL (reference sequence). The CDR3 region is CASSQDGRYNEKLFF. Written as DNA, the CDR3 is TGTGCCAGCAGCCAAGACGGCAGGTATAATGAAAAACTGTTTTTT.

V gene TRBV18 combines with J gene TRBJ2-7; TRBD2 matches at 9 bases. The CDR3 spans 14 residues. CDR1 KGHSH and CDR2 LQKENI come from the germline V gene. V was pared by 6 bases and J by 7 bases, with 10 bases of the junction left unmatched. The DNA of the CDR3 is TGTGCCAGCTCGGGAAGCGGGGGGTCGAGAGAGCAGTACTTC. Protein product: CASSGSGGSREQYF.

The V gene is TRBV5-5, the J gene TRBJ1-4, with 9 bases fitting TRBD1. CDR3 length equals 15 residues. Trimming cost V 1 base and J 7 bases; bases outside gene matches: 5. Germline V CDR1 and CDR2: SGHKS, YYEKEE (reference sequence). CDR3 amino acids: CASSLYRGLGEKLFF. Here the CDR3 DNA reads TGTGCCAGCAGCTTGTACAGGGGGCTGGGTGAAAAACTGTTTTTT.

This clone appeared once. The CDR3 bases are TGTGCCAGCAGCCAAGGCGCAGGAATGAACACTGAAGCTTTCTTT. It is translated as CASSQGAGMNTEAFF. The chain employs TRBV7-2 and TRBJ1-1; D call uncertain. This CDR3 has 15 amino acids. Germline CDR1 reads SGHTA; CDR2 reads FQGNSA. Trimming cost V 5 bases and J 0 bases, with 13 bases left between them.

The chain employs TRBV28 and TRBJ2-1, with D perhaps matching TRBD2 (6 bases). Germline lookup yields CDR1 MDHEN and CDR2 SYDVKM. The CDR3 runs to 11 residues. The ends were cut back, 6 bases at V and 12 bases at J, with 12 bases in the middle. The CDR3 DNA reads as TGTGCCAGCAGCCTCGGAGGGATGCAGTTCTTC. This codes for CASSLGGMQFF.

The J gene is TRBJ2-7, the V gene TRBV3-1 (or the pseudogene TRBV3-2), with a weak D call TRBD2 (5 bases). Germline-derived CDR1 and CDR2 are LGHDT and YNNKEL (reference sequence). The CDR3 has 13 amino acids. V shed 5 bases and J shed 3 bases, with 11 bases lying between them. As DNA, the CDR3 is TGTGCCAGCAGCTACCTTCGGGGCTACGAGCAGTACTTC. It codes for CASSYLRGYEQYF.

The V gene is TRBV5-1, the J gene TRBJ1-4; D is perhaps TRBD1 (6 bases). Trimming removed 7 bases from V and 5 bases from J, with 12 bases in between. This CDR3 is 13 amino acids long. Germline V gives CDR1 SGHRS, CDR2 YFSETQ. CDR3 in amino acids: CASQEQGNEKLFF. DNA for the CDR3: TGCGCCAGCCAGGAACAGGGAAATGAAAAACTGTTTTTT.

The gene calls are TRBV29-1 and TRBJ2-1; TRBD2 might be the D (5 bases). The CDR3 extends over 16 amino acids. V was trimmed by 4 bases and J by 0 bases, leaving 16 bases between them. The germline V gene has CDR1 SQVTM and CDR2 ANQGSEA. CDR3 amino acids: CSVATPDFSSYNEQFF. CDR3 nucleotide sequence: TGCAGCGTTGCTACCCCGGACTTCAGCTCCTACAATGAGCAGTTCTTC.

The CDR3: CASSRREGMWNEQFF. Written as DNA, the CDR3 is TGTGCCAGCAGCCGTCGGGAGGGGATGTGGAATGAGCAGTTCTTC. The chain combines TRBV28 with TRBJ2-1; 8 bases are a match to TRBD2. Trimming at V came to 6 bases and at J to 7 bases, leaving 11 bases not matched to a gene. Per the germline V gene, CDR1 is MDHEN and CDR2 is SYDVKM. The CDR3 covers 15 residues.

This sequence joins TRBV20-1 and TRBJ1-1; unclear D gene. The germline gives CDR1 DFQATT, CDR2 SNEGSKA (reference sequence). The CDR3 has 12 amino acids. V shed 3 bases and J shed 1 base, with 6 bases lying between them. The DNA of the CDR3 is TGCAGTGCTAGTCACACGAACACTGAAGCTTTCTTT. This gives the protein CSASHTNTEAFF.

This clone has just one count. The chain uses TRBV7-2 and TRBJ1-6; no firm D call. CDR1 SGHTA and CDR2 FQGNSA come from the germline V gene. The CDR3 extends over 15 amino acids. V dropped 5 bases and J dropped 10 bases, with 18 bases sitting between them. This chain's CDR3 is CASSIPGFGGSPLHF. CDR3 in DNA: TGTGCCAGCAGCATCCCCGGGTTCGGTGGGTCACCCCTCCACTTT.

This chain joins TRBV5-1 and TRBJ2-1, with TRBD2 matching over 9 bases. The trim removed 1 base at V and 3 bases at J, leaving 8 bases unmatched. Germline loops: CDR1 SGHRS, CDR2 YFSETQ. This CDR3 has 17 amino acids. Here the CDR3 reads CASSLPTGTSFYNEQFF. CDR3 sequence (DNA): TGCGCCAGCAGCTTGCCCACCGGGACTAGCTTCTACAATGAGCAGTTCTTC.

The chain recombines TRBV5-4 with TRBJ1-6; no reliable D call. This CDR3 comprises 15 residues. Germline V CDR1 and CDR2: SGHNT, YYREEE (reference sequence). V lost 0 bases and J 4 bases, leaving 8 bases between the germline ends. The CDR3 is CASSLENRYNSPLHF. The CDR3 DNA sequence: TGTGCCAGCAGCTTGGAGAACAGATATAATTCACCCCTCCACTTT.

The V gene is TRBV5-1, the J gene TRBJ1-1, with no clear D. The germline V and J ends were trimmed by 3 bases and 11 bases, with 11 bases remaining between them. The CDR3 is 11 amino acids. Germline CDR1 reads SGHRS; CDR2 reads YFSETQ. The chain's CDR3 is CASSSQAGAFF. The CDR3 nucleotides read TGCGCCAGCAGCTCGCAGGCGGGGGCTTTCTTT.

This sequence joins TRBV2 and TRBJ1-5; no clear D gene. The CDR3 is made up of 13 amino acids. Germline V lookup: CDR1 SNHLY, CDR2 FYNNEI. Trimming shortened V by 10 bases and J by 5 bases, and 15 bases separated the two germline ends. CDR3 coding DNA: TGTGCCAAGAGGGATTCGGAACATCAGCCCCAGCATTTT. Translating it yields CAKRDSEHQPQHF. Together with reference TRBV2 and TRBJ1-5, the CDR3 gives the full variable domain: EPEVTQTPSHQVTQMGQEVILRCVPISNHLYFYWYRQILGQKVEFLVSFYNNEISEKSEIFDDQFSVERPDGSNFTLKIRSTKLEDSAMYFCAKRDSEHQPQHFGDGTRLSIL.

The J gene is TRBJ1-5, the V gene TRBV6-5; D remains ambiguous. CDR1 MNHEY and CDR2 SVGAGI come from the germline V gene. V was pared by 3 bases and J by 1 base, with 7 bases between. The length of the CDR3 is 14 residues. For the CDR3, the DNA is TGTGCCAGCAGTTATTCCGCGAGCAATCAGCCCCAGCATTTT. It yields the protein CASSYSASNQPQHF.